A single sample gave rise to the 26 T cell receptor beta chains below, sequenced in a study of blood T cell repertoires in COVID-19. Sequencing was performed with immunoSEQ multiplex PCR; in TCRdb, only in-frame clones are kept and a portion is missing. The repertoire holds fewer than 150,000 clones, with roughly four fifths as singletons. Sequencing was done on a sample of peripheral blood. These receptors all stem from a human donor in a cohort sampled during active COVID-19.

The V call is TRBV28, the J call TRBJ2-7, with 13 positions matching TRBD2. CDR1 and CDR2 from the germline V gene are MDHEN and SYDVKM. CDR3 length: 17 residues. Trimming took 9 bases from V and 3 from J; bases not matched to a gene: 14. CDR3 nucleotides: TGTGCCAGTCGCCCCTCACTAGCGGGGGGGAACATCTACGAGCAGTACTTC. This gives the protein CASRPSLAGGNIYEQYF.

V and J are TRBV24-1 and TRBJ1-6, with 8 bases that match TRBD1. The V gene's germline CDR1 is KGHDR and CDR2 SFDVKD. J was trimmed by 6 bases and V by 4 bases; bases with no gene match: 7. This CDR3 comprises 16 residues. The CDR3 DNA reads as TGTGCCACCAGTGAAGGAGGCAGGGGGCTTAATTCACCCCTCCACTTT. Protein product: CATSEGGRGLNSPLHF.

CDR3 bases: TGCGCCAGCAGCTTGGCGCTAGCGGGGGGATATGAGACCCAGTACTTC. Protein: CASSLALAGGYETQYF. V and J are TRBV5-1 and TRBJ2-5, with 11 positions matching TRBD2. This CDR3 spans 16 amino acids. Germline V CDR1 and CDR2: SGHRS, YFSETQ. The V and J ends lost 0 bases and 5 bases, in that order; junction bases with no gene match: 6.

This clone came up a few times. The chain has TRBV7-9 and TRBJ2-2; possible D gene TRBD2, 6 bases. The CDR3 length is 13 residues. The V gene's germline CDR1 is SEHNR and CDR2 FQNEAQ (reference sequence). Trimming removed 8 bases at V and 5 bases at J, with 12 bases between. In nucleotides, the CDR3 is TGTGCCAGCGGGGACTCGAGTACCGGGGAGCTGTTTTTT. Translation gives CASGDSSTGELFF.

At least ten counts were recorded for this clone. The chain combines TRBV7-9 with TRBJ2-7, with 10 bases that match TRBD1. With 5 bases clipped from V and 3 bases from J, the junction kept 7 bases outside the gene matches. The CDR3 loop spans 15 amino acids. The V gene's germline CDR1 is SEHNR and CDR2 FQNEAQ (reference sequence). CDR3 in amino acids: CASSPGQGILYEQYF. The CDR3 DNA reads as TGTGCCAGCAGCCCGGGACAGGGGATACTCTACGAGCAGTACTTC.

The count of this clone is one. V is TRBV5-6 and J is TRBJ1-1, with TRBD1 identical over 7 bases. The CDR3 length is 12 residues. CDR1 and CDR2 from the germline V gene are SGHDT and YYEEEE. With V trimmed by 4 bases and J by 10 bases, 7 bases remained unmatched. The CDR3 DNA sequence: TGTGCCAGCAGCGCCTCGGAGGGGGCAGCTTTCTTT. It yields the protein CASSASEGAAFF.

The chain uses TRBV9 and TRBJ2-7; 10 nucleotides agree with TRBD1. Germline V lookup: CDR1 SGDLS, CDR2 YYNGEE. The V and J ends lost 4 bases and 0 bases, in that order; junction bases with no gene match: 7. This CDR3 region has 16 residues. CDR3 region: CASSPWTGGASYEQYF. Here the CDR3 DNA reads TGTGCCAGCAGCCCATGGACAGGGGGGGCCTCCTACGAGCAGTACTTC.

This chain uses TRBV6-6 with TRBJ1-1, with a weak D call TRBD1 (6 bases). The germline CDR1 and CDR2 sequences are MNHNY and SVGAGI (reference sequence). The CDR3 consists of 16 residues. V was cut by 5 bases and J by 1 base, with 17 bases left in between. The CDR3 sequence: CASSPPQGRENTEAFF. The CDR3 DNA follows: TGTGCCAGCAGTCCTCCACAGGGACGAGAGAACACTGAAGCTTTCTTT.

This clone was seen only once. Compared with germline, one end of the junction differs, possibly owing to a read error. This specimen includes other DNA sequences encoding the same CDR3. This sequence joins TRBV28 and TRBJ1-2; TRBD1 is a possible D gene (6 bases). Looked up from germline, CDR1 is MDHEN and CDR2 is SYDVKM. There are 15 residues in the CDR3. The CDR3 spells CASSFYSSGDGGYTF. For the CDR3, the DNA is TGTGCCAGTAGTTTTTATTCATCAGGGGACGGTGGCTACACCTTC.

V and J are TRBV3-1 (or the pseudogene TRBV3-2) and TRBJ2-7, with a tentative D call TRBD2 (5 bases). The V end was cut by 1 base, the J end by 10 bases, with 11 bases between. The CDR3 loop spans 12 amino acids. CDR1 is LGHDT, CDR2 YNNKEL, per germline (reference sequence). CDR3 nucleotides: TGTGCCAGCAGCCAAGTCCCAGCGGAACAGTACTTC. Translating it yields CASSQVPAEQYF.

This clone was counted once. CDR3 region: CASSRKRGTSAYNSPLHF. CDR3 coding DNA: TGTGCCAGTAGCAGAAAAAGGGGTACTTCGGCCTATAATTCACCCCTCCACTTT. The rearrangement joins TRBV19 to TRBJ1-6, with D maybe TRBD1 (5 bases). V lost 6 bases and J lost 2, with 20 bases in between. The CDR3 length is 18 residues. CDR1 is LNHDA, CDR2 SQIVND, per germline (reference sequence).

CDR3: CASSLGSVGELFF. The CDR3 DNA reads TGTGCCAGCAGCTTAGGGTCCGTCGGGGAGCTGTTTTTT. The rearrangement joins TRBV13 to TRBJ2-2, with unresolved D. The CDR3 is 13 amino acids. V lost 0 bases, J lost 7 bases, and 6 bases lay in between. From germline, CDR1 is PRHDT and CDR2 FYEKMQ (reference sequence).

The chain is built from TRBV5-6 and TRBJ1-2; 9 nucleotides agree with TRBD1. The CDR3 runs 15 residues. Germline loops: CDR1 SGHDT, CDR2 YYEEEE. Germline trimming cut 4 bases from V and 5 bases from J; bases unmatched to any gene: 9. CDR3 protein: CASSQGQGGVYGYTF. CDR3 nucleotides: TGTGCCAGCAGCCAGGGACAGGGAGGCGTATATGGCTACACCTTC.

V is TRBV28 and J is TRBJ1-6; 7 nucleotides match TRBD1. With 7 bases clipped from V and 9 bases from J, the junction kept 9 bases outside the gene matches. From germline, CDR1 is MDHEN and CDR2 SYDVKM. This CDR3 is built from 14 residues. CDR3 sequence (DNA): TGTGCCAGCAAAAGACAGGGAACAGGTTCACCCCTCCACTTT. Residues: CASKRQGTGSPLHF.

This sequence joins TRBV6-4 and TRBJ2-3; tentatively, D is TRBD2 (7 bases). V lost 2 bases to trimming and J lost 2 bases, with 8 bases between them. This CDR3 has 14 residues. The germline CDR1 and CDR2 sequences are MRHNA and SNTAGT. The CDR3 DNA sequence: TGTGCCAGCAGTGACGGGGGGGCCACAGATACGCAGTATTTT. This gives the protein CASSDGGATDTQYF.

The chain recombines TRBV4-1 with TRBJ2-1; 9 nucleotides align to TRBD1. CDR3 length: 14 residues. The junction had 8 bases not matched to a gene; V was cut back by 7 bases and J by 7 bases. CDR1 is MGHRA and CDR2 is YSYEKL in the germline V gene. The CDR3: CASKHRDRVNEQFF. The DNA of the CDR3 is TGCGCCAGCAAACACCGGGACAGGGTTAATGAGCAGTTCTTC.

The rearrangement links TRBV19 to TRBJ1-1; TRBD1 is a possible D gene (6 bases). The CDR3 is 14 amino acids. The germline V and J ends were trimmed by 1 base and 0 bases, with 6 bases remaining between them. The V gene's germline CDR1 is LNHDA and CDR2 SQIVND (reference sequence). Here the CDR3 DNA reads TGTGCCAGTAGTATAGGGACAGTGAACACTGAAGCTTTCTTT. Translated: CASSIGTVNTEAFF.

Written as DNA, the CDR3 is TGTGCCAGCAGAGACAGGGAAACGAACACCGGGGAGCTGTTTTTT. It translates to CASRDRETNTGELFF. This chain joins TRBV3-1 (or the pseudogene TRBV3-2) and TRBJ2-2; 7 bases match TRBD1. J was trimmed by 0 bases and V by 6 bases; bases with no gene match: 4. This CDR3 contains 15 residues. The V gene's germline CDR1 is LGHDT and CDR2 YNNKEL (reference sequence).

The chain carries TRBV4-1 and TRBJ1-5, with D hard to call. This CDR3 has 15 residues. Per the germline V gene, CDR1 is MGHRA and CDR2 is YSYEKL. V was trimmed by 0 bases and J by 8 bases, leaving 14 bases between them. CDR3 DNA sequence: TGCGCCAGCAGCCAAGAATCCCTCGGGTTAGAGCCCCAGCATTTT. The encoded protein is CASSQESLGLEPQHF.

The chain has TRBV18 and TRBJ1-1; 11 bases agree with TRBD1. The CDR3 is 15 amino acids. From germline, CDR1 is KGHSH and CDR2 LQKENI. The V and J ends lost 3 bases and 6 bases, in that order; junction bases with no gene match: 6. CDR3 residues: CASSPSGTGGAEAFF. The CDR3, as DNA: TGTGCCAGCTCACCCTCTGGGACAGGGGGAGCTGAAGCTTTCTTT.

This clone was seen more than once but under ten times. The chain employs TRBV7-9 and TRBJ1-1; no reliable D call. The CDR3 has 13 residues. Per the germline V gene, CDR1 is SEHNR and CDR2 is FQNEAQ (reference sequence). Trimming took 7 bases from V and 0 from J, leaving 9 bases between them. The CDR3 bases are TGTGCCAGCACCCGATACATGAACACTGAAGCTTTCTTT. It codes for CASTRYMNTEAFF. The variable domain in full, with the rest retrieved from reference TRBV7-9 and TRBJ1-1, is DTGVSQNPRHKITKRGQNVTFRCDPISEHNRLYWYRQTLGQGPEFLTYFQNEAQLEKSRLLSDRFSAERPKGSFSTLEIQRTEQGDSAMYLCASTRYMNTEAFFGQGTRLTVV.

The V and J genes are TRBV7-8 and TRBJ2-2, with TRBD2 matching 9 bases. V shed 5 bases, J shed 4 bases, and the junction held 8 bases outside the gene matches. Germline V gene sequence: CDR1 SGHVS, CDR2 FQNEAQ. The CDR3 length is 16 residues. CDR3 residues: CASSPLGGGVTGELFF. The CDR3 region has the DNA TGTGCCAGCAGCCCTCTTGGCGGGGGGGTCACCGGGGAGCTGTTTTTT.

This clone was seen more than once but under ten times. This chain uses TRBV7-9 with TRBJ2-1, with 7 bases aligning to TRBD1. The CDR3 runs 18 residues. CDR1 is SEHNR and CDR2 is FQNEAQ in the germline V gene (reference sequence). With 1 base clipped from V and 7 bases from J, the junction kept 16 bases outside the gene matches. CDR3 in DNA: TGTGCCAGCAGCTTAGGCTTAAGACAGGGAGTAATCAGGAATGAGCAGTTCTTC. It specifies CASSLGLRQGVIRNEQFF.

The V and J genes are TRBV27 and TRBJ2-7; 7 nucleotides agree with TRBD1. With 4 bases clipped from V and 5 bases from J, the junction kept 5 bases outside the gene matches. Per germline, CDR1 MNHEY and CDR2 SMNVEV (reference sequence). CDR3 length: 13 amino acids. CDR3 nucleotides: TGTGCCAGCAGTTCGGCAGGGGGAAACGAGCAGTACTTC. This sequence encodes CASSSAGGNEQYF.

The chain recombines TRBV19 with TRBJ2-2, with D perhaps TRBD1 (5 bases). This CDR3 region has 14 residues. The V end lost 7 bases, the J end lost 1 base, and 10 bases lay between the germline ends. Germline assignment: CDR1 LNHDA and CDR2 SQIVND (reference sequence). CDR3 DNA: TGTGCCAGTACCTTCGACAGGAACACCGGGGAGCTGTTTTTT. Its protein product is CASTFDRNTGELFF.

The rearrangement uses TRBV18 and TRBJ1-4; 8 bases line up with TRBD1. The J segment lost 0 bases and the V segment lost 6 bases, leaving 15 bases of the junction unmatched. This CDR3 is built from 19 residues. CDR1 KGHSH and CDR2 LQKENI come from the germline V gene. The CDR3 bases are TGTGCCAGCTCGCCCCAAGCCCCGGGGACAGGTGCAACTAATGAAAAACTGTTTTTT. Protein product: CASSPQAPGTGATNEKLFF.